A single sample gave rise to the 28 T cell receptor beta chains below, sequenced in a study of identifying expanded T cells in peripheral blood. TCRdb keeps only in-frame clones here, not all; method: immunoSEQ multiplex PCR. The table shows some 100,000 clones, with over 70% occurring only once. Sequences were obtained from blood. These receptors came from a person aged 18 to 75 in good health.

V is TRBV7-2 and J is TRBJ1-2; TRBD1 agrees at 9 bases. Trimming took 6 bases from V and 6 from J; bases not matched to a gene: 17. The CDR3 loop spans 17 amino acids. CDR1 is SGHTA and CDR2 is FQGNSA in the germline V gene. CDR3 amino acids: CASSFREPWTGANGYTF. The CDR3, as DNA: TGTGCCAGCAGTTTTAGGGAACCTTGGACAGGGGCGAATGGCTACACCTTC.

Details on this clone: The conserved closing phenylalanine or tryptophan is absent in this CDR3, likely reflecting a read error. The V call is TRBV9, the J call TRBJ1-1; maybe TRBD1 (6 bases). The ends were cut back, 4 bases at V and 5 bases at J, with 9 bases in the middle. The germline V gene encodes CDR1 SGDLS and CDR2 YYNGEE. The CDR3 extends over 12 amino acids. The CDR3 region has the DNA TGTGCCAGCAGCCCACAGGGTACTGAAGCTTTCCTT. It codes for CASSPQGTEAFL.

The table lists this clone with a few counts. The genes are TRBV7-9 and TRBJ1-1; D perhaps matches TRBD1 (6 bases). V was trimmed by 5 bases and J by 5 bases, leaving 15 bases between them. Per the germline V gene, CDR1 is SEHNR and CDR2 is FQNEAQ (reference sequence). This CDR3 region has 14 residues. The CDR3 region has the DNA TGTGCCAGCAGCCGACAACAGGGAGGTACTGAAGCTTTCTTT. Encoded protein: CASSRQQGGTEAFF.

The chain has TRBV19 and TRBJ1-2, with 7 bases lining up with TRBD1. Germline V gives CDR1 LNHDA, CDR2 SQIVND (reference sequence). V lost 4 bases to trimming and J lost 4 bases; unmatched junction nucleotides: 6. The CDR3 sequence is 14 residues long. The DNA for the CDR3 is TGTGCCAGTAGTAGGGACAGAGCCGGCTATGGCTACACCTTC. Translation gives CASSRDRAGYGYTF.

The chain couples TRBV6-1 to TRBJ1-6, with a possible D match to TRBD1 (5 bases). With 4 bases removed from V and 0 bases from J, the gap between germline ends came to 7 bases. CDR1 and CDR2 (germline): MNHNS, SASEGT. CDR3 length equals 15 residues. The CDR3 nucleotides read TGTGCCAGCAGTGGAGACAGCTCCTATAATTCACCCCTCCACTTT. It specifies CASSGDSSYNSPLHF.

The chain recombines TRBV4-3 with TRBJ2-7, with D tentatively TRBD1 or TRBD2 (5 bases each). V shed 0 bases and J shed 2 bases, with 17 bases lying between them. The CDR3 length is 17 residues. Germline V lookup: CDR1 LGHNA, CDR2 YSLEER. CDR3 nucleotides: TGCGCCAGCAGCCAAGAGCGCCCTTCCGGGACCACCTACGAGCAGTACTTC. This codes for CASSQERPSGTTYEQYF.

This sequence joins TRBV7-2 and TRBJ1-1; D is unclear. Trimming removed 3 bases from V and 11 bases from J, with 13 bases in between. Germline CDR1 and CDR2: SGHTA and FQGNSA. This CDR3 contains 12 residues. CDR3 coding DNA: TGTGCCAGCAGCTTTGACTCCAAAGACGCTTTCTTT. Translation: CASSFDSKDAFF. Combining the CDR3 with reference TRBV7-2 and TRBJ1-1 gives the whole variable domain GAGVSQSPSNKVTEKGKDVELRCDPISGHTALYWYRQSLGQGLEFLIYFQGNSAPDKSGLPSDRFSAERTGGSVSTLTIQRTQQEDSAVYLCASSFDSKDAFFGQGTRLTVV.

The chain carries TRBV6-4 and TRBJ1-1; D might be TRBD1 (5 bases). Trimming removed 5 bases from V and 1 base from J, with 11 bases in between. This CDR3 region has 14 residues. Germline V gives CDR1 MRHNA, CDR2 SNTAGT. CDR3 in amino acids: CASSSGRPNTEAFF. As DNA, the CDR3 is TGTGCCAGCAGTTCGGGACGGCCGAACACTGAAGCTTTCTTT.

This clone has only one observation. The chain links TRBV2 to TRBJ2-5, with D perhaps matching TRBD2 (6 bases). Per germline, CDR1 SNHLY and CDR2 FYNNEI. V lost 8 bases and J lost 5, with 12 bases in between. The CDR3 contains 12 residues. CDR3 amino acids: CASGEVGETQYF. The CDR3 DNA follows: TGTGCCAGCGGGGAGGTAGGGGAGACCCAGTACTTC.

The rearrangement joins TRBV27 to TRBJ1-5; D gene unclear. Per germline, CDR1 MNHEY and CDR2 SMNVEV (reference sequence). Trimming removed 3 bases from V and 0 bases from J, with 3 bases in between. The CDR3 totals 13 residues. CDR3 sequence (DNA): TGTGCCAGCAGTTTCGATAGCAATCAGCCCCAGCATTTT. It encodes CASSFDSNQPQHF.

The chain combines TRBV5-1 with TRBJ2-2; D gene uncertain. Germline CDR1 and CDR2: SGHRS and YFSETQ. The CDR3 consists of 14 residues. Trimming left V 4 bases short and J 4 bases short, with 11 bases between. CDR3 nucleotides: TGCGCCAGCAGCCCTGGGATTTCCACCGGGGAGCTGTTTTTT. Protein sequence: CASSPGISTGELFF.

The chain employs TRBV19 and TRBJ2-5; D is possibly TRBD1 (5 bases). Trimming stripped 1 base from V and 1 base from J, with 7 bases between. CDR3 length equals 14 residues. Germline CDR1 LNHDA, CDR2 SQIVND (reference sequence). In DNA form, the CDR3 reads TGTGCCAGTAGTATAGCAGGGCTCCAAGAGACCCAGTACTTC. This encodes CASSIAGLQETQYF. The entire variable domain, with the rest obtained from reference TRBV19 and TRBJ2-5, is as follows: DGGITQSPKYLFRKEGQNVTLSCEQNLNHDAMYWYRQDPGQGLRLIYYSQIVNDFQKGDIAEGYSVSREKKESFPLTVTSAQKNPTAFYLCASSIAGLQETQYFGPGTRLLVL.

This clone appeared a few times. The chain employs TRBV7-9 and TRBJ2-7; D gene ambiguous. The V end lost 5 bases, the J end lost 5 bases, and 10 bases lay between the germline ends. This CDR3 has 12 residues. Germline V lookup: CDR1 SEHNR, CDR2 FQNEAQ (reference sequence). The CDR3 region has the DNA TGTGCCAGCAGCCTCTATTCGAACGAGCAGTACTTC. It yields the protein CASSLYSNEQYF.

The CDR3 region has the DNA TGTGCCAGCAGTAGTACTAATGAAAAACTGTTTTTT. Its protein is CASSSTNEKLFF. J is TRBJ1-4 and V is TRBV28; D gene ambiguous. This CDR3 is built from 12 residues. V was cut by 5 bases and J by 2 bases, with 3 bases left in between. The V gene's germline CDR1 is MDHEN and CDR2 SYDVKM.

This clone occurred once. This chain connects TRBV2 to TRBJ2-2; D might be TRBD2 (6 bases). The ends were cut back, 1 base at V and 7 bases at J, with 16 bases in the middle. The CDR3 has 16 residues. The germline gives CDR1 SNHLY, CDR2 FYNNEI. The CDR3 nucleotides read TGTGCCAGCAGTGAAGTTCGGACGGGAGAGGGCGGGGAGCTGTTTTTT. Translation: CASSEVRTGEGGELFF.

The chain combines TRBV13 with TRBJ2-1; no clear D. CDR3 length equals 13 residues. Between the trimmed V and J ends, which lost 0 bases and 9 bases, there was a span of 9 bases. CDR1 and CDR2 from the germline V gene are PRHDT and FYEKMQ (reference sequence). This chain's CDR3 is CASSLGYFTEQFF. The CDR3 DNA reads as TGTGCCAGCAGCTTAGGTTATTTTACTGAGCAGTTCTTC.

V usage is TRBV14 and J usage is TRBJ2-3; TRBD2 might be the D (5 bases). Trimming cost V 0 bases and J 6 bases, with 19 bases left between them. CDR3 length: 17 amino acids. Germline V gene sequence: CDR1 SGHDN, CDR2 FVKESK. As DNA, the CDR3 is TGTGCCAGCAGCCAAGAGTCGCGGGTCGTGTTCCTGGATACGCAGTATTTT. Translation gives CASSQESRVVFLDTQYF.

The chain employs TRBV11-2 and TRBJ1-2; D gene ambiguous. The germline CDR1 and CDR2 sequences are SGHAT and FQNNGV. This CDR3 spans 13 amino acids. Trimming shortened V by 2 bases and J by 0 bases, and 4 bases separated the two germline ends. The CDR3 bases are TGTGCCAGCAGCTTAAGAGCTAACTATGGCTACACCTTC. Protein product: CASSLRANYGYTF.

This chain links TRBV5-5 with TRBJ2-7, with 8 nucleotides matching TRBD2. Germline V lookup: CDR1 SGHKS, CDR2 YYEKEE (reference sequence). The CDR3 extends over 15 amino acids. J lost 5 bases, V lost 0 bases, and 7 bases had no gene match. Written as DNA, the CDR3 is TGTGCCAGCAGCTTGGCTTACGGGAGGGCCCACGAGCAGTACTTC. It codes for CASSLAYGRAHEQYF.

The V and J genes are TRBV9 and TRBJ1-3; no firm D call. Trimming pared 0 bases from V and 7 bases from J, leaving 11 bases between. Germline CDR1 and CDR2: SGDLS and YYNGEE. The CDR3 sequence is 14 residues long. The CDR3 DNA sequence: TGTGCCAGCAGCGTAGGGGAAATCGGGAACACCATATATTTT. The encoded protein is CASSVGEIGNTIYF.

The chain has TRBV19 and TRBJ2-1; D is possibly TRBD1 (6 bases). The CDR3 loop spans 16 amino acids. Germline V gene sequence: CDR1 LNHDA, CDR2 SQIVND (reference sequence). Trimming stripped 3 bases from V and 4 bases from J, with 16 bases between. The chain's CDR3 is CASSIKPTGYYNEQFF. DNA of the CDR3: TGTGCCAGTAGTATCAAACCGACAGGTTATTACAATGAGCAGTTCTTC. Full variable domain (remainder filled in from reference TRBV19 and TRBJ2-1): DGGITQSPKYLFRKEGQNVTLSCEQNLNHDAMYWYRQDPGQGLRLIYYSQIVNDFQKGDIAEGYSVSREKKESFPLTVTSAQKNPTAFYLCASSIKPTGYYNEQFFGPGTRLTVL.

The chain couples TRBV5-1 to TRBJ2-1; TRBD2 matches at 11 bases. The junction had 4 bases not matched to a gene; V was cut back by 0 bases and J by 8 bases. Looked up from germline, CDR1 is SGHRS and CDR2 is YFSETQ. This CDR3 region has 15 residues. CDR3 nucleotide sequence: TGCGCCAGCAGCTTGGATAGCGGGGGGGCCGATGAGCAGTTCTTC. Translating gives CASSLDSGGADEQFF.

V is TRBV5-1 and J is TRBJ1-2; 9 bases are shared with TRBD1. Germline trimming cut 3 bases from V and 6 bases from J; bases unmatched to any gene: 6. The CDR3 totals 14 residues. Germline assignment: CDR1 SGHRS and CDR2 YFSETQ. The CDR3 region has the DNA TGCGCCAGCAGCTACGGACAGGGGACGGATGGCTACACCTTC. Protein product: CASSYGQGTDGYTF.

Notes on this clone: At one end, the junction sequence differs from germline, possibly due to a read error. V usage is TRBV5-5 and J usage is TRBJ1-4, with 8 nucleotides matching TRBD1. Germline values: CDR1 SGHKS, CDR2 YYEKEE (reference sequence). The CDR3 has 17 residues. The CDR3 DNA reads TGCGCCAGCAGCCAAGACGCCGGGACAGGTCATAATGAAAAACTGTTTTTT. This sequence encodes CASSQDAGTGHNEKLFF.

The chain employs TRBV2 and TRBJ1-2; 9 nucleotides agree with TRBD1. Per the germline V gene, CDR1 is SNHLY and CDR2 is FYNNEI. The V and J ends lost 6 bases and 7 bases, in that order; junction bases with no gene match: 9. The CDR3 is made up of 14 amino acids. CDR3 sequence: CASSAGQGLSGYTF. DNA of the CDR3: TGTGCCAGCAGCGCTGGACAGGGGTTGTCTGGCTACACCTTC.

This clone was recorded once. The rearrangement joins TRBV5-4 to TRBJ2-5; the match to TRBD1 covers 8 bases. The CDR3 spans 15 residues. After removal of 3 bases from V and 3 bases from J, the junction contained 7 bases not matched to a gene. The germline CDR1 and CDR2 sequences are SGHNT and YYREEE (reference sequence). The CDR3 loop reads CASSWGTGDKETQYF. CDR3 bases: TGTGCCAGCAGCTGGGGGACAGGCGACAAAGAGACCCAGTACTTC.

Written as DNA, the CDR3 is TGTGCCAGCAGTGAACAGGGGGCTAACTATGGCTACACCTTC. It is translated as CASSEQGANYGYTF. The rearrangement links TRBV2 to TRBJ1-2, with 7 bases aligning to TRBD1. The ends lost 2 bases at V and 0 bases at J; junction bases unmatched: 0. There are 14 residues in the CDR3. Looked up from germline, CDR1 is SNHLY and CDR2 is FYNNEI.

The V call is TRBV4-1, the J call TRBJ1-1, with TRBD1 matching over 8 bases. The junction had 6 bases not matched to a gene; V was cut back by 2 bases and J by 4 bases. This CDR3 has 15 residues. Germline values: CDR1 MGHRA, CDR2 YSYEKL. For the CDR3, the DNA is TGCGCCAGCAGCCAAAGCGGACAGGGTAGCACTGAAGCTTTCTTT. Translation gives CASSQSGQGSTEAFF.